The 27 T cell receptor beta chains presented below share a single source sample, sequenced in a study of T cell responses to AZD1222 COVID-19 vaccine. This table comes from immunoSEQ multiplex PCR, and its TCRdb copy is limited to in-frame clones, with some not included. The table shows 100,000 to 130,000 clones, with 87% occurring only once. Specimen: peripheral blood, collected 28 days after the second AZD1222 dose. These receptors were taken from an adult who received the AZD1222 COVID-19 vaccine.

The chain joins TRBV7-2 to TRBJ2-5, with 7 nucleotides matching TRBD1. Germline V gives CDR1 SGHTA, CDR2 FQGNSA. V lost 5 bases and J lost 13; bases outside the gene matches: 10. This CDR3 contains 12 residues. As DNA, the CDR3 is TGTGCCAGCAGCCCGGACAGGATAATGTGGTACTTC. It is translated as CASSPDRIMWYF.

The chain employs TRBV16 and TRBJ1-5, with 7 nucleotides matching TRBD1. CDR1 is KGHSY and CDR2 is FQNENV in the germline V gene. The CDR3 is 17 residues long. V was clipped by 4 bases and J by 4 bases; unmatched bases: 13. The CDR3 nucleotides read TGTGCCAGCAGCCGTAGGCTTGGGACAGTCACAAATCAGCCCCAGCATTTT. This encodes CASSRRLGTVTNQPQHF.

In this sample, this clone turned up a few times. The rearrangement uses TRBV6-5 and TRBJ2-7; 7 bases map to TRBD1. Germline V gene lookup returns CDR1 MNHEY and CDR2 SVGAGI. The CDR3 is 15 residues long. V was clipped by 10 bases and J by 7 bases; unmatched bases: 19. CDR3 coding DNA: TGTGCCACAAAAAGGGGGCAGGGGCGATGGGGAGAGCAGTACTTC. As protein: CATKRGQGRWGEQYF.

The chain uses TRBV4-2 and TRBJ1-6; 7 bases match TRBD1. V lost 4 bases and J lost 9; bases outside the gene matches: 3. The CDR3 extends over 13 amino acids. CDR1 and CDR2 (germline): LGHNA, YNFKEQ. CDR3 in amino acids: CASSRDRSSPLHF. The DNA of the CDR3 is TGTGCCAGCAGCCGGGACAGAAGTTCACCCCTCCACTTT.

The gene calls are TRBV5-6 and TRBJ2-5; 11 bases map to TRBD1. CDR3 size: 16 residues. CDR1 is SGHDT, CDR2 YYEEEE, per germline. Unmatched junction bases numbered 10, after V lost 4 bases and J lost 5 bases. The CDR3 DNA is TGTGCCAGCAGCCAACTCGGACAGGGGGCTGAGGAGACCCAGTACTTC. Protein product: CASSQLGQGAEETQYF.

Here the CDR3 reads CASSWGGGTEAFF. CDR3 DNA: TGTGCCAGCAGTTGGGGGGGTGGCACTGAAGCTTTCTTT. This chain uses TRBV27 with TRBJ1-1, with D perhaps matching TRBD1 (5 bases). V lost 4 bases to trimming and J lost 4 bases, with 10 bases between them. The CDR3 length is 13 residues. Per germline, CDR1 MNHEY and CDR2 SMNVEV (reference sequence).

This chain joins TRBV5-4 and TRBJ2-1; D is perhaps TRBD2 (5 bases). V was clipped by 5 bases and J by 5 bases, with 14 bases between them. In germline, CDR1 is SGHNT, CDR2 YYREEE (reference sequence). This CDR3 is built from 14 residues. The DNA for the CDR3 is TGTGCCAGCAGACGGGAATACCTCGACAATGAGCAGTTCTTC. This encodes CASRREYLDNEQFF. Complete variable domain (other parts from reference TRBV5-4 and TRBJ2-1): ETGVTQSPTHLIKTRGQQVTLRCSSQSGHNTVSWYQQALGQGPQFIFQYYREEENGRGNFPPRFSGLQFPNYSSELNVNALELDDSALYLCASRREYLDNEQFFGPGTRLTVL.

Written as DNA, the CDR3 is TGCGCCAGCAGCCCTCGGTTTTCGAGGAACACTGAAGCTTTCTTT. Translating it yields CASSPRFSRNTEAFF. The chain links TRBV5-1 to TRBJ1-1; D gene uncertain. V shed 4 bases and J shed 1 base, with 14 bases lying between them. Germline V gene data show CDR1 as SGHRS and CDR2 as YFSETQ. This CDR3 has 15 residues.

The V gene is TRBV28, the J gene TRBJ1-5; D is possibly TRBD1 (5 bases). The germline V and J ends were trimmed by 5 bases and 3 bases, with 17 bases remaining between them. This CDR3 is built from 16 residues. Germline V gene sequence: CDR1 MDHEN, CDR2 SYDVKM. The CDR3 spells CASSPLRGRANQPQHF. For the CDR3, the DNA is TGTGCCAGCAGTCCACTCCGCGGCAGGGCCAATCAGCCCCAGCATTTT.

V usage is TRBV6-1 and J usage is TRBJ2-7, with D unresolved. The germline CDR1 and CDR2 sequences are MNHNS and SASEGT. V shed 2 bases and J shed 4 bases, with 9 bases lying between them. CDR3 length equals 13 residues. The CDR3 is CASSERPPYEQYF. CDR3 coding DNA: TGTGCCAGCAGTGAAAGGCCCCCTTACGAGCAGTACTTC.

Of note for this clone: This sample also contains other DNA sequences that code for the same CDR3. The rearrangement uses TRBV6-5 and TRBJ2-7, with a possible D match to TRBD1 (6 bases). Germline-derived CDR1 and CDR2 are MNHEY and SVGAGI. This CDR3 comprises 14 residues. V was trimmed by 0 bases and J by 4 bases, leaving 10 bases between them. The CDR3, as DNA: TGTGCCAGCAGTTACTCGCCCAGGGGTTACGAGCAGTACTTC. This encodes CASSYSPRGYEQYF.

This chain links TRBV28 with TRBJ1-5, with 7 bases matching TRBD1. In germline, CDR1 is MDHEN, CDR2 SYDVKM. The CDR3 has 15 residues. V lost 5 bases and J lost 1; bases outside the gene matches: 5. The CDR3 protein is CASSGDRESNQPQHF. The CDR3 region has the DNA TGTGCCAGCAGTGGAGACAGGGAAAGCAATCAGCCCCAGCATTTT.

J is TRBJ1-1 and V is TRBV5-1; TRBD1 agrees at 7 bases. Germline V gene sequence: CDR1 SGHRS, CDR2 YFSETQ. Trimming at V came to 0 bases and at J to 1 base, leaving 12 bases not matched to a gene. The CDR3 spans 18 residues. The CDR3 sequence is CASSLGPNSYRGNTEAFF. The CDR3 nucleotides read TGCGCCAGCAGCTTGGGCCCGAACTCCTACAGGGGGAACACTGAAGCTTTCTTT.

This chain joins TRBV4-1 and TRBJ1-1, with TRBD1 matching 7 bases. V was clipped by 2 bases and J by 6 bases; unmatched bases: 6. Germline V gene lookup returns CDR1 MGHRA and CDR2 YSYEKL. This CDR3 contains 14 residues. The CDR3 spells CASSQRQGGPEAFF. The DNA for the CDR3 is TGCGCCAGCAGCCAACGACAGGGAGGACCTGAAGCTTTCTTT.

V and J are TRBV5-4 and TRBJ1-4, with 7 positions matching TRBD1. The CDR3 is 15 amino acids. Germline V gives CDR1 SGHNT, CDR2 YYREEE (reference sequence). V lost 5 bases and J lost 3; bases outside the gene matches: 7. CDR3 DNA: TGTGCCAGCAGTACCCCAACAGGGGCTAATGAAAAACTGTTTTTT. Amino acid sequence: CASSTPTGANEKLFF. The full variable domain, with the rest looked up from reference TRBV5-4 and TRBJ1-4, is ETGVTQSPTHLIKTRGQQVTLRCSSQSGHNTVSWYQQALGQGPQFIFQYYREEENGRGNFPPRFSGLQFPNYSSELNVNALELDDSALYLCASSTPTGANEKLFFGSGTQLSVL.

This sequence joins TRBV7-9 and TRBJ2-1; unclear D gene. The germline V gene has CDR1 SEHNR and CDR2 FQNEAQ (reference sequence). V shed 4 bases and J shed 1 base, with 17 bases lying between them. The CDR3 consists of 17 residues. The CDR3 sequence: CASSSAEWEKSYNEQFF. DNA of the CDR3: TGTGCCAGCAGCTCCGCCGAGTGGGAAAAGTCCTACAATGAGCAGTTCTTC.

This clone was seen just once. The chain carries TRBV6-6 and TRBJ1-2; 7 bases agree with TRBD1. The CDR3 is 16 amino acids. Germline-derived CDR1 and CDR2 are MNHNY and SVGAGI (reference sequence). The junction had 7 bases not matched to a gene; V was cut back by 0 bases and J by 3 bases. This CDR3 is CASSYSEGAEYYGYTF. As DNA, the CDR3 is TGTGCCAGCAGTTACTCGGAGGGGGCAGAGTACTATGGCTACACCTTC.

Here the CDR3 DNA reads TGTGCCAGCAAGACAGGGGGAAGGATTGACACTGAAGCTTTCTTT. This codes for CASKTGGRIDTEAFF. The chain uses TRBV28 and TRBJ1-1; 9 bases fit TRBD1. After removal of 7 bases from V and 3 bases from J, the junction contained 9 bases not matched to a gene. The CDR3 runs to 15 residues. The germline CDR1 and CDR2 sequences are MDHEN and SYDVKM.

DNA for the CDR3: TGTGCCAGTCGGTTGGCCTCTGGGGCCAACGTCCTGACTTTC. Protein: CASRLASGANVLTF. The chain is built from TRBV19 and TRBJ2-6; D remains unclear. The germline V gene encodes CDR1 LNHDA and CDR2 SQIVND (reference sequence). The CDR3 spans 14 residues. With 8 bases removed from V and 0 bases from J, the gap between germline ends came to 8 bases.

The chain employs TRBV30 and TRBJ1-4, with 8 bases matching TRBD1. Trimming at V came to 6 bases and at J to 10 bases, leaving 10 bases not matched to a gene. The germline CDR1 and CDR2 sequences are GTSNPN and SVGIG (reference sequence). The CDR3 is 13 amino acids. CDR3 loop: CACQGAGLGKLFF. Written as DNA, the CDR3 is TGTGCCTGCCAGGGGGCTGGTCTAGGAAAACTGTTTTTT.

CDR3 in DNA: TGTGCCAGCAGTTTGGGACAGGGTTTCGCTTTCTTT. It translates to CASSLGQGFAFF. The chain has TRBV28 and TRBJ1-1; 9 bases fit TRBD1. V lost 3 bases, J lost 11 bases, and 4 bases stayed unmatched. Germline V lookup: CDR1 MDHEN, CDR2 SYDVKM. CDR3 size: 12 residues.

The chain links TRBV24-1 to TRBJ2-1; D ambiguous. This CDR3 spans 15 amino acids. Germline V CDR1 and CDR2: KGHDR, SFDVKD. V lost 8 bases to trimming and J lost 3 bases, with 16 bases between them. CDR3 amino acids: CATMTSFKGYNEQFF. The CDR3 nucleotides read TGTGCCACCATGACTTCCTTCAAGGGCTACAATGAGCAGTTCTTC.

This clone was observed a handful of times. The V gene is TRBV4-1, the J gene TRBJ1-2, with 11 bases fitting TRBD1. Germline CDR1 and CDR2: MGHRA and YSYEKL. The CDR3 sequence is 17 residues long. V shed 3 bases and J 0 bases; nucleotides not matched to a gene: 6. The chain's CDR3 is CASSQQGTGGANYGYTF. The DNA for the CDR3 is TGCGCCAGCAGCCAGCAAGGGACAGGGGGGGCTAACTATGGCTACACCTTC.

V is TRBV27 and J is TRBJ1-4; D unresolved. From germline, CDR1 is MNHEY and CDR2 SMNVEV (reference sequence). CDR3 length: 14 amino acids. V shed 6 bases and J shed 3 bases, with 11 bases lying between them. CDR3 bases: TGTGCCAGCAGACCCGGAGAGGCTAATGAAAAACTGTTTTTT. The encoded protein is CASRPGEANEKLFF.

This sequence joins TRBV13 and TRBJ1-4; D uncertain. Germline V CDR1 and CDR2: PRHDT, FYEKMQ (reference sequence). V was shortened by 0 bases and J by 4 bases, with 6 bases between the two germline ends. The CDR3 totals 14 residues. CDR3 loop: CASSLGRVNEKLFF. In DNA form, the CDR3 reads TGTGCCAGCAGCTTAGGACGGGTTAATGAAAAACTGTTTTTT. Supplemented by reference TRBV13 and TRBJ1-4, the full variable domain reads AAGVIQSPRHLIKEKRETATLKCYPIPRHDTVYWYQQGPGQDPQFLISFYEKMQSDKGSIPDRFSAQQFSDYHSELNMSSLELGDSALYFCASSLGRVNEKLFFGSGTQLSVL.

This clone was counted once. The chain recombines TRBV28 with TRBJ2-7; 8 bases match TRBD2. V was pared by 5 bases and J by 4 bases, with 10 bases of the junction left unmatched. Per germline, CDR1 MDHEN and CDR2 SYDVKM. The CDR3 is 15 residues long. The CDR3 region has the DNA TGTGCCAGCAGTCCTTGGGATAGCGGGGATTACGAGCAGTACTTC. As protein: CASSPWDSGDYEQYF.

The V call is TRBV4-1, the J call TRBJ1-3; 8 bases align to TRBD1. Looked up from germline, CDR1 is MGHRA and CDR2 is YSYEKL. V lost 4 bases, J lost 7 bases, and 9 bases stayed unmatched. The CDR3 consists of 15 residues. The CDR3 here is CASSPLRTGLNTIYF. DNA for the CDR3: TGCGCCAGCAGCCCTCTCCGGACAGGGTTGAACACCATATATTTT.